Reported below is one T cell receptor beta chain. No antigen is known for it. Germline V gene data show CDR1 as MNHEY and CDR2 as SMNVEV (reference sequence). The CDR3 has 16 amino acids. V lost 3 bases, J lost 0 bases, and 12 bases lay in between. The source of the sample is a study of graft-versus-host responses after intestinal transplantation. Broader study findings: Graft-donor T cell macrochimerism in patients accompanied high graft-versus-host to host-versus-graft clonal ratios in allografts. Recipient marrow held GvH clones, some first seen in ileum or blood.

Generated by immunoSEQ multiplex PCR, the TCRdb table keeps only in-frame clones and is missing some. The profile shows about 12,000 clones, more than 85% of them singletons. The sequences come from PBMCs, collected approximately 35 months after intestinal transplantation. This chain uses TRBV27 with TRBJ1-3; no definite D call. The TCR comes from a human patient who received an intestinal transplant, so some T cells may come from the graft donor. Here the CDR3 reads CASSLWHPSSGNTIYF. The CDR3 DNA is TGTGCCAGCAGTTTGTGGCACCCAAGCTCTGGAAACACCATATATTTT.